Here is one TCR beta chain with its context. What it binds is not known. The data are from a study of T-cell reconstitution after alpha-beta-depleted transplantation in children. A library of TCRbeta sequences, prepared with unique molecular identifiers, was generated. TCRdb recomputed calls from the PCR reads with MiXCR, one row per CDR3 protein. The table lists 500,000 to 650,000 distinct CDR3 sequences, 10% to 15% of them singletons. Study-wide findings and caveats: Elevated TCRbeta diversity at day 60 was traced, in some patients, to surviving recipient T cells and thymic progenitors. Diversity and T-cell counts at one year after transplant derived mostly from new T cells. Several hundred expanded graft clones reportedly supplied alpha-beta T cells about two months after transplant.

CDR1 is DFQATT, CDR2 SNEGSKA, per germline (reference sequence). The CDR3 loop spans 14 amino acids. Trimming stripped 0 bases from V and 3 bases from J, with 11 bases between. Material: PBMCs, mostly from graft donor cells, obtained 360 days after TCRalphabeta/CD19-depleted stem cell transplant. J is TRBJ1-1 and V is TRBV20-1, with D tentatively TRBD1 (5 bases). This TCR was recovered from a male patient younger than 18 who had a stem cell transplant for acute myeloid leukemia, so the T cells may come from the graft donor. The CDR3 sequence is CSARDLGGYTEAFF. CDR3 DNA sequence: TGCAGTGCTAGAGATCTGGGGGGATACACTGAAGCTTTCTTT.